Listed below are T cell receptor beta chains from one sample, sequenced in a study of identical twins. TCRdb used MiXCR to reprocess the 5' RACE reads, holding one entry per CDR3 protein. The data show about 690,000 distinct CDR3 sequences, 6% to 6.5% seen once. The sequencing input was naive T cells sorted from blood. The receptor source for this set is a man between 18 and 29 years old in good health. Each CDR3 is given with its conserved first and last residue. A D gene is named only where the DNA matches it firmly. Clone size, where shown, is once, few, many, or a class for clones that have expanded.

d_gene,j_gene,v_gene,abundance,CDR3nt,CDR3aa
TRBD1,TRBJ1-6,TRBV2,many,TGTGCCAGCAGTTCCGACAGGGTCTCCTATAATTCACCCCTCCACTTT,CASSSDRVSYNSPLHF
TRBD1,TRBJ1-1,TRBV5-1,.,TGCGCCAGCAGCTACGTACCGACACGGGACAGGGGAGCGAACACTGAAGCTTTCTTT,CASSYVPTRDRGANTEAFF
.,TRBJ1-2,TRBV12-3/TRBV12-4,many,TGTGCCAGCAGTTTCGCCGGGACGACCTATGGCTACACCTTC,CASSFAGTTYGYTF
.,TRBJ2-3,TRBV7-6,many,TGTGCCAGCAGCTTACAGCGTAGCACAGATACGCAGTATTTT,CASSLQRSTDTQYF
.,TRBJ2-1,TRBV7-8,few,TGTGCCAGCAGCTTACGGTGGGAGACCTCCAATGAGCAGTTCTTC,CASSLRWETSNEQFF
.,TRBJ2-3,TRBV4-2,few,TGTGCCAGCAGCCAAGGCGGGACAAGCACAGATACGCAGTATTTT,CASSQGGTSTDTQYF
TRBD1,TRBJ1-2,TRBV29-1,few,TGCAGCGTTGACAGGGGGCTCGACTATGGCTACACCTTC,CSVDRGLDYGYTF
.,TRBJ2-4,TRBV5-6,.,TGTGCCAGCAGCTTGGATGGGGGGACTCTAGCCAAAAACATTCAGTACTTC,CASSLDGGTLAKNIQYF
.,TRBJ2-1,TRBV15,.,TGTGCCACCAGCTTGGGCCCGGCGGGGTACAATGAGCAGTTCTTC,CATSLGPAGYNEQFF
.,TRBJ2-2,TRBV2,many,TGTGCCAGCACTCCCGCGGGCTCGGGGGAGCTGTTTTTT,CASTPAGSGELFF
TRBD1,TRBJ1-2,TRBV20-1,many,TGCAGTGCTAGGCAACAGGGGACGGAACGGTATGGCTACACCTTC,CSARQQGTERYGYTF
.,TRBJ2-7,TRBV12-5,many,TGTGCTAGTGGCTTGGCCGTGGCTAGTGTCGACGAGCAGTACTTC,CASGLAVASVDEQYF
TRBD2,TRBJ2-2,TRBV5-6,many,TGTGCCAGCAGCGGGTTAGCGGGAGGCACCGGGGAGCTGTTTTTT,CASSGLAGGTGELFF
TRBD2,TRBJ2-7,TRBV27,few,TGTGCCACCTGGACTAGCGGGAGATACGAGCAGTACTTC,CATWTSGRYEQYF
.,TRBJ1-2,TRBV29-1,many,TGCAGCGTCGCCGGAGGACGGCACTATGGCTACACCTTC,CSVAGGRHYGYTF
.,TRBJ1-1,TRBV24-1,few,TGTGCCACCAGTGAATCCACGAACACTGAAGCTTTCTTT,CATSESTNTEAFF
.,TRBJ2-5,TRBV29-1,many,TGCAGCGTTGACGAGGGCAGGGTTGGGACCCAGTACTTC,CSVDEGRVGTQYF
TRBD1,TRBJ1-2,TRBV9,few,TGTGCCAGCAGCGCTGGGACAGGGACCTATGGCTACACCTTC,CASSAGTGTYGYTF
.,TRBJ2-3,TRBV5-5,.,TGTGCCAGCAGGGAGGGGGATAAAAGGATTCGCACAGATACGCAGTATTTT,CASREGDKRIRTDTQYF
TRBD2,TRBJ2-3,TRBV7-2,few,TGTGCCAGCAGCTTCCCGACTAGCCGGGAGACAGATACGCAGTATTTT,CASSFPTSRETDTQYF
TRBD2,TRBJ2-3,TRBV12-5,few,TGTGCTAGTGGCGCTGGGACTAGCGGAACAGATACGCAGTATTTT,CASGAGTSGTDTQYF
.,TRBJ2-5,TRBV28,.,TGTGCCAGCAGTTTAGCCGGGACAAGCAAGACCCAGTACTTC,CASSLAGTSKTQYF
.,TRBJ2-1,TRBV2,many,TGTGCCAGCAGTGAACGGCTCATTATCCGCAATGAGCAGTTCTTC,CASSERLIIRNEQFF
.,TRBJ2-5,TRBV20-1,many,TGCAGTGCTAGAGATCAAGGGGTGATACGAGAGACCCAGTACTTC,CSARDQGVIRETQYF
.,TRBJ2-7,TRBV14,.,TGTGCCAGCAGCCAAGATATGATCGAGCAGTACTTC,CASSQDMIEQYF
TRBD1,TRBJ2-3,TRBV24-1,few,TGTGCCACCAGTGATCCGCGCGTGACAGGGGGCATGGCAGATACGCAGTATTTT,CATSDPRVTGGMADTQYF
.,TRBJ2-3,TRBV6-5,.,TGTGCCAGCAGTTACTCTTTCGGGTCCGAGGGTTCTAGCACAGATACGCAGTATTTT,CASSYSFGSEGSSTDTQYF
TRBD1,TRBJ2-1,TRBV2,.,TGTGCCAGCAGTGAGACAGGGCCGGGTGAGCAGTTCTTC,CASSETGPGEQFF
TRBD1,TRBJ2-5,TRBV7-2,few,TGTGCCAGCAGTACCTCGGACAGGGTTGAGACCCAGTACTTC,CASSTSDRVETQYF
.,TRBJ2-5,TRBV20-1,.,TGCAGTGCTAGAGTTACGAAGACCCAGTACTTC,CSARVTKTQYF
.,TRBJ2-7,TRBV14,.,TGTGCCAGCAGCCAAGCGGGGGTCTACGAGCAGTACTTC,CASSQAGVYEQYF
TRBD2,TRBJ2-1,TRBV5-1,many,TGCGCCAGCAGCTCTGGGACTAACTCCTACAATGAGCAGTTCTTC,CASSSGTNSYNEQFF
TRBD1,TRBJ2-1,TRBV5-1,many,TGCGCCAGCAGCTTGGGACAGGGGGAAAACAATGAGCAGTTCTTC,CASSLGQGENNEQFF
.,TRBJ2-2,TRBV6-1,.,TGTGCCAGCAGTCTGCGGACACCCGAGGGGGCCGGGGAGCTGTTTTTT,CASSLRTPEGAGELFF
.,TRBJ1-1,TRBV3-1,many,TGTGCCAGCAGCCAGAGGACAGATTTACACACTGAAGCTTTCTTT,CASSQRTDLHTEAFF
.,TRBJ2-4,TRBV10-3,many,TGTGCCATCAGTCCAGGGGAGTCCAAAAACATTCAGTACTTC,CAISPGESKNIQYF
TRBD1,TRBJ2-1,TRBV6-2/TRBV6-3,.,TGTGCCAGCAGGAGGGACAGGGTTATCAATGAGCAGTTCTTC,CASRRDRVINEQFF
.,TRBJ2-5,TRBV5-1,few,TGCGCCAGCAGCCTACGTCAGGTGGAAGAGACCCAGTACTTC,CASSLRQVEETQYF
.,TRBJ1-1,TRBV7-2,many,TGTGCCAGCATTATCGGGACACTTAACACTGAAGCTTTCTTT,CASIIGTLNTEAFF
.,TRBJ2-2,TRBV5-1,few,TGCGCCAGCAGCGAATTCCAAACCGGGGAGCTGTTTTTT,CASSEFQTGELFF
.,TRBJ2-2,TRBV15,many,TGTGCCACTTCGGTGAACACCGGGGAGCTGTTTTTT,CATSVNTGELFF
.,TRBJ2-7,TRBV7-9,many,TGTGCCAGCAGCGTCGGAGAATCCTACGAGCAGTACTTC,CASSVGESYEQYF
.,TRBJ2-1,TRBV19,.,TGTGCCAGTACCCCCTTCGGAGGGGGCAATGAGCAGTTCTTC,CASTPFGGGNEQFF
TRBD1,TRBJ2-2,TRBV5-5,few,TGTGCCAGCAGCTTACCGGGACAGAAGAACACCGGGGAGCTGTTTTTT,CASSLPGQKNTGELFF
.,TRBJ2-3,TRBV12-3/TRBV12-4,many,TGTGCCAGCAGCCGCGGGGAGTGGCCAGATACGCAGTATTTT,CASSRGEWPDTQYF
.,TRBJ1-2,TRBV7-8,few,TGTGCCAGCAGCTCCCTCCTGGCGGCAAACTATGGCTACACCTTC,CASSSLLAANYGYTF
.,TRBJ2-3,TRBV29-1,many,TGCAGCGTTGGATTATTGGTGCGTTCTGACACAGATACGCAGTATTTT,CSVGLLVRSDTDTQYF
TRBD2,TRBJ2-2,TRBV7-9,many,TGTGCCAGCAGCGTGGTAGCGGGAGTCGGCGGGGAGCTGTTTTTT,CASSVVAGVGGELFF
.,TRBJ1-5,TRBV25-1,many,TGTGCCAGCAGTGAATATGTGGTAAATCAGCCCCAGCATTTT,CASSEYVVNQPQHF
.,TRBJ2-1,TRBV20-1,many,TGCAGTGCTAGATTTTTAAGCTCCTACAATGAGCAGTTCTTC,CSARFLSSYNEQFF
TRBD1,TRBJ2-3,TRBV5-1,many,TGCGCCAGCAGCCCCGGACAGGGGGCGGACACAGATACGCAGTATTTT,CASSPGQGADTDTQYF
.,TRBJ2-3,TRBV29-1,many,TGCAGCGGTTGGATACCGAGCACAGATACGCAGTATTTT,CSGWIPSTDTQYF
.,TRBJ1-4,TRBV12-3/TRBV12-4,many,TGTGCCAGCAGTGAAGGACGCCATGAAAAACTGTTTTTT,CASSEGRHEKLFF
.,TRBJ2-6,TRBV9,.,TGTGCCAGCAGCGTAGGGATCTCTGGGGCCAACGTCCTGACTTTC,CASSVGISGANVLTF
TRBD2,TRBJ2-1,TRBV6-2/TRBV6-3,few,TGTGCCAGCAGACCCGGACTAGCGGGTAACAATGAGCAGTTCTTC,CASRPGLAGNNEQFF
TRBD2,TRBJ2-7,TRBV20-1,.,TGCAGTGCTAGGCAACTAGCGGGAGGCGAGCAGTACTTC,CSARQLAGGEQYF
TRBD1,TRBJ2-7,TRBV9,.,TGTGCCAGCAGCGTTTTGGGACAGGATTCCTACGAGCAGTACTTC,CASSVLGQDSYEQYF
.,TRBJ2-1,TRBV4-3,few,TGCGCCAGCAGCCAAGAACGGCCAATAGCCGGCGGTGAGCAGTTCTTC,CASSQERPIAGGEQFF
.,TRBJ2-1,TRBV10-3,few,TGTGCCATCAGTCGAGGGGGGGAGATTGGTGAGCAGTTCTTC,CAISRGGEIGEQFF
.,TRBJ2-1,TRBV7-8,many,TGTGCCAGCAGCTTGGAGGACTTATACAATGAGCAGTTCTTC,CASSLEDLYNEQFF